The 22 T cell receptor beta chains reported below all come from one sample, sequenced in a study of cytomegalovirus exposure and HLA in healthy donors. PCR involved 60 Vbeta and 13 Jbeta primers. Profiling relied on immunoSEQ multiplex PCR, and the TCRdb table lists in-frame clones only, not all of them. The repertoire consists of about 120,000 clones, with about 83% occurring once and the leading ten covering about 2.6%. The sample taken for sequencing was PBMCs. All receptors come from a woman in her thirties or forties in good health and CMV-seropositive.

V usage is TRBV6-5 and J usage is TRBJ2-3; D possibly corresponds to TRBD2 (6 bases). The V gene lost 5 bases and the J gene lost 8 bases, with 14 bases spanning the gap. This CDR3 contains 13 residues. Germline V CDR1 and CDR2: MNHEY, SVGAGI. The CDR3 sequence is CASSGTAPGTQYF. The CDR3 coding sequence is TGTGCCAGCAGTGGGACTGCTCCCGGTACGCAGTATTTT.

V usage is TRBV4-3 and J usage is TRBJ2-3; 10 nucleotides match TRBD2. The CDR3 consists of 17 residues. V gave up 0 bases and J gave up 9 bases; unmatched junction bases: 12. CDR1 and CDR2 from the germline V gene are LGHNA and YSLEER. CDR3 region: CASSQERGTSAGGTQYF. The CDR3 DNA sequence: TGCGCCAGCAGCCAAGAAAGAGGGACTAGCGCAGGGGGAACGCAGTATTTT.

This chain connects TRBV4-1 to TRBJ2-5; possibly TRBD1 for D (6 bases). V lost 2 bases and J 0 bases, leaving 13 bases between the germline ends. CDR1 is MGHRA, CDR2 YSYEKL, per germline. The length of the CDR3 is 16 residues. The CDR3 is CASSQSQGRNQETQYF. DNA for the CDR3: TGCGCCAGCAGCCAATCCCAGGGGCGAAACCAAGAGACCCAGTACTTC.

The gene calls are TRBV11-3 and TRBJ2-5, with TRBD2 identical over 12 bases. Germline CDR1 and CDR2: SGHNT and YENEEA. V gave up 5 bases and J gave up 5 bases; unmatched junction bases: 9. This CDR3 is 16 amino acids long. The CDR3 is CASSNGLAGTGETQYF. CDR3 nucleotide sequence: TGTGCCAGCAGCAACGGACTAGCGGGGACGGGTGAGACCCAGTACTTC.

This clone was detected only a few times. V is TRBV9 and J is TRBJ1-4; TRBD1 aligns across 10 bases. After removal of 3 bases from V and 4 bases from J, the junction contained 3 bases not matched to a gene. This CDR3 has 15 amino acids. In germline, CDR1 is SGDLS, CDR2 YYNGEE. CDR3 DNA sequence: TGTGCCAGCAGCGCGGACAGGGGGGGTAATGAAAAACTGTTTTTT. Its translation: CASSADRGGNEKLFF.

The CDR3: CSVVAGEADTQYF. CDR3 coding DNA: TGCAGCGTTGTGGCGGGAGAGGCAGATACGCAGTATTTT. The chain employs TRBV29-1 and TRBJ2-3, with 7 bases fitting TRBD2. Trimming at V came to 4 bases and at J to 4 bases, leaving 5 bases not matched to a gene. This CDR3 comprises 13 residues. Germline CDR1 SQVTM, CDR2 ANQGSEA.

This chain links TRBV4-1 with TRBJ1-2; TRBD1 agrees at 9 bases. The CDR3 sequence is 19 residues long. V lost 0 bases and J lost 1; bases outside the gene matches: 12. Germline CDR1 is MGHRA and CDR2 is YSYEKL. The CDR3 loop reads CASSQDPGGQGGGNYGYTF. The CDR3 DNA sequence: TGCGCCAGCAGCCAAGATCCCGGGGGACAGGGAGGCGGTAACTATGGCTACACCTTC.

The chain recombines TRBV5-1 with TRBJ1-1; TRBD1 is a possible D gene (5 bases). Trimming removed 2 bases from V and 4 bases from J, with 15 bases in between. The CDR3 length is 15 residues. Germline loops: CDR1 SGHRS, CDR2 YFSETQ. The chain's CDR3 is CASSFSGGVSTEAFF. The CDR3 DNA reads as TGCGCCAGCAGCTTTTCGGGGGGGGTAAGCACTGAAGCTTTCTTT. Using reference TRBV5-1 and TRBJ1-1 for the parts outside the CDR3, the full variable domain is KAGVTQTPRYLIKTRGQQVTLSCSPISGHRSVSWYQQTPGQGLQFLFEYFSETQRNKGNFPGRFSGRQFSNSRSEMNVSTLELGDSALYLCASSFSGGVSTEAFFGQGTRLTVV.

The chain employs TRBV11-2 and TRBJ2-5; maybe TRBD2 (6 bases). Germline V gene data show CDR1 as SGHAT and CDR2 as FQNNGV. CDR3 length: 14 residues. With 2 bases removed from V and 2 bases from J, the gap between germline ends came to 9 bases. The CDR3 loop reads CASSLLGGQETQYF. CDR3 nucleotides: TGTGCCAGCAGCTTATTGGGGGGTCAAGAGACCCAGTACTTC.

V usage is TRBV11-2 and J usage is TRBJ2-7; D is unclear. The CDR3 extends over 14 amino acids. V gave up 1 base and J gave up 3 bases, with 10 bases separating them. Germline loops: CDR1 SGHAT, CDR2 FQNNGV. The CDR3 DNA follows: TGTGCCAGCAGCTTAGCACGCCCCGGCTACGAGCAGTACTTC. Translation: CASSLARPGYEQYF. Together with reference TRBV11-2 and TRBJ2-7, the CDR3 gives the full variable domain: EAGVAQSPRYKIIEKRQSVAFWCNPISGHATLYWYQQILGQGPKLLIQFQNNGVVDDSQLPKDRFSAERLKGVDSTLKIQPAKLEDSAVYLCASSLARPGYEQYFGPGTRLTVT.

This chain links TRBV7-3 with TRBJ2-5; 12 bases fit TRBD2. From germline, CDR1 is SGHTA and CDR2 FQGTGA. The CDR3 runs to 15 residues. Germline trimming cut 5 bases from V and 4 bases from J; bases unmatched to any gene: 5. The CDR3 loop reads CASSLAGGRGETQYF. The CDR3 DNA sequence: TGTGCCAGCAGCCTAGCGGGAGGGCGGGGAGAGACCCAGTACTTC.

This sequence joins TRBV15 and TRBJ2-2; D is unresolved. Germline V CDR1 and CDR2: LNHNV, YYDKDF (reference sequence). Trimming removed 1 base from V and 7 bases from J, with 13 bases in between. This CDR3 contains 15 residues. The CDR3 spells CATSRGSGPFGELFF. The CDR3, as DNA: TGTGCCACCAGCAGAGGTTCTGGGCCTTTCGGGGAGCTGTTTTTT.

The CDR3 bases are TGTGCCAGCATATTAACAGGGTATTCCGGGGAGCTGTTTTTT. Encoded protein: CASILTGYSGELFF. The V and J genes are TRBV6-1 and TRBJ2-2; D is possibly TRBD1 (6 bases). Trimming took off 7 bases at V and 6 bases at J, with 15 bases between the two ends. This CDR3 contains 14 residues. Per germline, CDR1 MNHNS and CDR2 SASEGT.

This clone appeared a single time. This chain uses TRBV7-2 with TRBJ1-4; D is uncertain. Germline lookup yields CDR1 SGHTA and CDR2 FQGNSA. This CDR3 is built from 13 residues. Trimming took 5 bases from V and 4 from J, leaving 8 bases between them. CDR3 residues: CASSGRGNEKLFF. CDR3 DNA: TGTGCCAGCAGCGGCCGGGGTAATGAAAAACTGTTTTTT.

The chain is built from TRBV30 and TRBJ2-1; 7 bases fit TRBD2. The CDR3 is 14 amino acids. CDR1 is GTSNPN, CDR2 SVGIG, per germline (reference sequence). Losses at the gene ends were 5 bases for V and 2 bases for J; bases not matched to a gene: 6. The CDR3 loop is CAWSTSAAYNEQFF. The CDR3 DNA reads as TGTGCCTGGTCCACTAGCGCCGCCTACAATGAGCAGTTCTTC.

The chain joins TRBV7-3 to TRBJ1-2; 9 nucleotides match TRBD1. The J segment lost 7 bases and the V segment lost 5 bases, leaving 8 bases of the junction unmatched. This CDR3 comprises 14 residues. Germline CDR1 SGHTA, CDR2 FQGTGA. CDR3: CASSPMGQGGGYTF. The CDR3 coding sequence is TGTGCCAGCAGCCCCATGGGACAGGGCGGTGGCTACACCTTC.

CDR3 sequence: CASSIRQGLGEAFF. As DNA, the CDR3 is TGTGCCAGTAGTATAAGGCAGGGGTTGGGTGAAGCTTTCTTT. The chain links TRBV19 to TRBJ1-1; D perhaps matches TRBD1 (6 bases). This CDR3 has 14 residues. Germline loops: CDR1 LNHDA, CDR2 SQIVND (reference sequence). V was cut by 2 bases and J by 7 bases, with 14 bases left in between.

The count of this clone is one. The rearrangement links TRBV7-9 to TRBJ2-3, with a weak D call TRBD2 (6 bases). Germline lookup yields CDR1 SEHNR and CDR2 FQNEAQ (reference sequence). CDR3 length: 13 amino acids. Trimming took off 6 bases at V and 7 bases at J, with 14 bases between the two ends. The CDR3 DNA is TGTGCCAGCAGGGTGGGCGGGGATTATACGCAGTATTTT. Its translation is CASRVGGDYTQYF. Drawing the rest from reference TRBV7-9 and TRBJ2-3, the complete variable domain is DTGVSQNPRHKITKRGQNVTFRCDPISEHNRLYWYRQTLGQGPEFLTYFQNEAQLEKSRLLSDRFSAERPKGSFSTLEIQRTEQGDSAMYLCASRVGGDYTQYFGPGTRLTVL.

CDR3 nucleotide sequence: TGTGCCACCAGCAGCAAGGACACCTGGTACCAAGAGACCCAGTACTTC. This sequence encodes CATSSKDTWYQETQYF. This sequence joins TRBV15 and TRBJ2-5, with D perhaps TRBD1 (5 bases). CDR3 length: 16 residues. Germline-derived CDR1 and CDR2 are LNHNV and YYDKDF (reference sequence). The V gene lost 3 bases and the J gene lost 0 bases, with 14 bases spanning the gap.

The chain joins TRBV15 to TRBJ1-2; 7 bases fit TRBD1. The CDR3 is 13 residues long. Germline V gene lookup returns CDR1 LNHNV and CDR2 YYDKDF (reference sequence). The ends lost 8 bases at V and 3 bases at J; junction bases unmatched: 6. CDR3 sequence: CATAPGTDYGYTF. The CDR3 DNA sequence: TGTGCCACCGCCCCCGGGACAGACTATGGCTACACCTTC.

The J gene is TRBJ1-1, the V gene TRBV30, with a possible D match to TRBD1 (5 bases). The V end was cut by 3 bases, the J end by 6 bases, with 11 bases between. Germline CDR1 is GTSNPN and CDR2 is SVGIG (reference sequence). CDR3 length: 12 amino acids. DNA of the CDR3: TGTGCCTGGAGAGGGGATAAGGCTGAAGCTTTCTTT. Translated: CAWRGDKAEAFF.

V and J are TRBV29-1 and TRBJ2-5, with D perhaps matching TRBD2 (6 bases). The ends were cut back, 4 bases at V and 4 bases at J, with 13 bases in the middle. From germline, CDR1 is SQVTM and CDR2 ANQGSEA. The CDR3 is made up of 13 amino acids. The CDR3 DNA is TGCAGCGTTGGGGGCGGGGCGCGAGAGACCCAGTACTTC. Translating gives CSVGGGARETQYF.